The clone carrying this T cell receptor (beta chain) was counted only a few times. As yet, its antigen is unknown. The sample belongs to a study of T cells after posttransplantation cyclophosphamide. From germline, CDR1 is MNHNY and CDR2 SVGAGI (reference sequence). The length of the CDR3 is 15 residues. With 2 bases clipped from V and 5 bases from J, the junction kept 5 bases outside the gene matches. Some clones are missing from TCRdb's copy, which holds only in-frame ones; the method was immunoSEQ multiplex PCR. The sample carries over 20,000 clones, less than 90% recorded once. Broader study findings: Recipient CMV seropositivity and CMV reactivation strongly tracked TRB clonality. Donor CD8+ memory clones often dominated recipient blood repertoires at later times.

Busulfan-fludarabine conditioning, marrow transplant, and cyclophosphamide on days +3 and +4 were administered. The receptor was isolated from a female patient younger than 45 who received an allogeneic stem cell transplant from an unrelated donor, was CMV-positive, and had no GVHD. Some T cells may be transferred from the graft donor. V usage is TRBV6-6 and J usage is TRBJ1-1, with 10 bases aligning to TRBD1. The sequencing used PBMCs, collected after allogeneic stem cell transplant with posttransplant cyclophosphamide. CDR3 loop: CASSYAGQGGTEAFF. CDR3 bases: TGTGCCAGCAGTTACGCAGGACAGGGGGGGACTGAAGCTTTCTTT.